Presented here are 32 T cell receptor beta chains from one specimen sequenced in a study of a mutant IDH1 vaccine in newly diagnosed glioma. As for time point: week 35, safety follow-up. Doses consisted of 300 ug of mutant IDH1 20-mer peptide each, paired with topical imiquimod. Generated by immunoSEQ multiplex PCR, the TCRdb table keeps only in-frame clones and is missing some. Found here are tens of thousands of clones, around 87% of them singletons; the top ten hold 2% to 2.5%. Their target antigens are unknown. The sample consisted of PBMCs, taken from a glioma patient whose treatment included an IDH1 peptide vaccine. The source of these receptors is a young man with glioma.

The rearrangement links TRBV14 to TRBJ2-1, with 7 bases fitting TRBD1. J gave up 6 bases and V 3 bases, and 8 bases lay outside the gene matches. Germline CDR1 and CDR2: SGHDN and FVKESK. CDR3 length equals 15 residues. The DNA of the CDR3 is TGTGCCAGCAGCCAGGGACAGCTAGTAGGCAATGAGCAGTTCTTC. Its translation is CASSQGQLVGNEQFF.

The J gene is TRBJ2-7, the V gene TRBV27; 7 nucleotides align to TRBD2. Germline lookup yields CDR1 MNHEY and CDR2 SMNVEV (reference sequence). The V and J ends lost 3 bases and 2 bases, in that order; junction bases with no gene match: 13. This CDR3 spans 17 amino acids. Written as DNA, the CDR3 is TGTGCCAGCAGTTTGATGCAGCGGCGGGAGATTCCCTACGAGCAGTACTTC. Its protein is CASSLMQRREIPYEQYF.

The chain combines TRBV6-5 with TRBJ1-4, with D unresolved. Germline values: CDR1 MNHEY, CDR2 SVGAGI. V lost 7 bases and J 6 bases, leaving 12 bases between the germline ends. The CDR3 contains 13 residues. The chain's CDR3 is CASKSTVDEKLFF. As DNA, the CDR3 is TGTGCCAGCAAGTCTACGGTAGATGAAAAACTGTTTTTT.

The chain couples TRBV6-1 to TRBJ2-2; D is uncertain. The length of the CDR3 is 14 residues. In germline, CDR1 is MNHNS, CDR2 SASEGT. Trimming left V 3 bases short and J 0 bases short, with 5 bases between. The CDR3 sequence: CASSERSNTGELFF. The CDR3 DNA reads TGTGCCAGCAGTGAGCGTTCGAACACCGGGGAGCTGTTTTTT.

The rearrangement uses TRBV7-2 and TRBJ1-1; a weak D match, TRBD1 (5 bases). The V gene's germline CDR1 is SGHTA and CDR2 FQGNSA. This CDR3 is 15 amino acids long. Deletions cut 1 base from V and 0 bases from J, with 9 bases between. The CDR3 DNA reads TGTGCCAGCAGCTTAGAGGGGTTACTGAACACTGAAGCTTTCTTT. It yields the protein CASSLEGLLNTEAFF.

The rearrangement uses TRBV5-1 and TRBJ1-4, with TRBD1 matching over 10 bases. The J segment lost 8 bases and the V segment lost 3 bases, leaving 7 bases of the junction unmatched. Per germline, CDR1 SGHRS and CDR2 YFSETQ. This CDR3 has 15 residues. DNA for the CDR3: TGCGCCAGCAGCTCGGGGGACAGGGGAGGAGAAAAACTGTTTTTT. Its protein is CASSSGDRGGEKLFF.

This clone was seen more than once but under ten times. The rearrangement uses TRBV19 and TRBJ1-4; D ambiguous. The length of the CDR3 is 14 residues. Between the trimmed V and J ends, which lost 3 bases and 5 bases, there was a span of 10 bases. Germline V gene data show CDR1 as LNHDA and CDR2 as SQIVND (reference sequence). This chain's CDR3 is CASSITGKNEKLFF. The DNA of the CDR3 is TGTGCCAGTAGTATTACGGGTAAAAATGAAAAACTGTTTTTT.

This clone was recorded only once. The chain is built from TRBV5-5 and TRBJ1-2; 9 positions match TRBD1. The CDR3 has 15 amino acids. CDR1 is SGHKS, CDR2 YYEKEE, per germline (reference sequence). V lost 1 base and J lost 2; bases outside the gene matches: 3. CDR3 sequence: CASSLRDRENYGYTF. In DNA, the CDR3 is TGTGCCAGCAGCTTGAGGGACAGGGAGAACTATGGCTACACCTTC.

The CDR3 coding sequence is TGTGCCAGCAGCTTAGCGCAAGGGGACAAAGCTTTCTTT. It codes for CASSLAQGDKAFF. The rearrangement uses TRBV7-2 and TRBJ1-1, with D perhaps matching TRBD1 (6 bases). This CDR3 spans 13 amino acids. CDR1 SGHTA and CDR2 FQGNSA come from the germline V gene. Trimming shortened V by 0 bases and J by 9 bases, and 11 bases separated the two germline ends.

A remark on this clone: The identical CDR3 is also encoded by other nucleotide sequences in the sample. The chain has TRBV19 and TRBJ2-7; D not resolved. The CDR3 is 13 amino acids. Germline loops: CDR1 LNHDA, CDR2 SQIVND (reference sequence). Deletions cut 2 bases from V and 1 base from J, with 6 bases between. In nucleotides, the CDR3 is TGTGCCAGTAGTATACAAGGGTCCTACGAGCAGTACTTC. Amino acids: CASSIQGSYEQYF. Looking up the rest from reference TRBV19 and TRBJ2-7 gives the full variable domain: DGGITQSPKYLFRKEGQNVTLSCEQNLNHDAMYWYRQDPGQGLRLIYYSQIVNDFQKGDIAEGYSVSREKKESFPLTVTSAQKNPTAFYLCASSIQGSYEQYFGPGTRLTVT.

CDR3 residues: CASSLAAGNTEAFF. Written as DNA, the CDR3 is TGTGCCAGCAGCTTAGCGGCGGGCAACACTGAAGCTTTCTTT. This chain links TRBV7-2 with TRBJ1-1, with no clear D. V was pared by 0 bases and J by 2 bases, with 7 bases between. The germline CDR1 and CDR2 sequences are SGHTA and FQGNSA. The CDR3 has 14 amino acids.

CDR3 sequence (DNA): TGTGCCAGCACCCCGAGTCTGGCGAGCTCCTACAATGAGCAGTTCTTC. This encodes CASTPSLASSYNEQFF. This chain uses TRBV5-4 with TRBJ2-1; D is uncertain. This CDR3 is built from 16 residues. The V gene lost 6 bases and the J gene lost 0 bases, with 16 bases spanning the gap. Germline CDR1 reads SGHNT; CDR2 reads YYREEE (reference sequence).

The genes are TRBV27 and TRBJ1-3; D call uncertain. V gave up 0 bases and J gave up 1 base, with 7 bases separating them. CDR1 is MNHEY, CDR2 SMNVEV, per germline (reference sequence). This CDR3 spans 15 amino acids. CDR3 protein: CASSLSPWSGNTIYF. CDR3 nucleotides: TGTGCCAGCAGTTTATCCCCGTGGTCTGGAAACACCATATATTTT.

The chain joins TRBV15 to TRBJ1-2; D remains ambiguous. CDR1 and CDR2 from the germline V gene are LNHNV and YYDKDF (reference sequence). The CDR3 totals 16 residues. Trimming shortened V by 0 bases and J by 7 bases, and 18 bases separated the two germline ends. CDR3 DNA sequence: TGTGCCACCAGCAGAGATCGGTTAGCCCGGGTTGGTGGCTACACCTTC. Encoded protein: CATSRDRLARVGGYTF.

The rearrangement uses TRBV30 and TRBJ2-4, with a possible D match to TRBD1 (6 bases). CDR1 GTSNPN and CDR2 SVGIG come from the germline V gene (reference sequence). The CDR3 is made up of 14 amino acids. V gave up 1 base and J gave up 8 bases, with 15 bases separating them. In DNA form, the CDR3 reads TGTGCCTGGAGTGACGCGGCAGGGGTCGACATTCAGTACTTC. As protein: CAWSDAAGVDIQYF.

The chain couples TRBV28 to TRBJ2-7, with D possibly being TRBD2 (5 bases). Germline V gene sequence: CDR1 MDHEN, CDR2 SYDVKM. The V and J ends lost 11 bases and 0 bases respectively, with 11 bases between them. The CDR3 extends over 12 amino acids. The CDR3 region is CAAEADSYEQYF. The CDR3 nucleotides read TGTGCCGCGGAGGCAGACTCCTACGAGCAGTACTTC. Full variable domain (rest looked up from reference TRBV28 and TRBJ2-7): DVKVTQSSRYLVKRTGEKVFLECVQDMDHENMFWYRQDPGLGLRLIYFSYDVKMKEKGDIPEGYSVSREKKERFSLILESASTNQTSMYLCAAEADSYEQYFGPGTRLTVT.

The CDR3 DNA sequence: TGTGCCAGCTCCCCGACGACAGGGGGCGGACAGCCCCAGCATTTT. It codes for CASSPTTGGGQPQHF. The rearrangement joins TRBV18 to TRBJ1-5, with 10 bases aligning to TRBD1. Germline V gene data show CDR1 as KGHSH and CDR2 as LQKENI. The CDR3 is made up of 15 amino acids. Trimming removed 6 bases from V and 7 bases from J; junction bases left unmatched: 9.

The chain carries TRBV5-4 and TRBJ2-1; D gene unclear. The V end was cut by 1 base, the J end by 4 bases, with 9 bases between. The germline V gene encodes CDR1 SGHNT and CDR2 YYREEE (reference sequence). The CDR3 has 14 residues. The CDR3 sequence is CASSLRAPYNEQFF. Here the CDR3 DNA reads TGTGCCAGCAGCTTGCGGGCCCCTTACAATGAGCAGTTCTTC.

The genes are TRBV4-1 and TRBJ1-2, with a tentative D call TRBD1 (5 bases). Germline V lookup: CDR1 MGHRA, CDR2 YSYEKL. The CDR3 spans 15 residues. V lost 4 bases, J lost 1 base, and 13 bases lay in between. CDR3 protein: CASSPQETVNYGYTF. The CDR3 DNA reads TGCGCCAGCAGCCCTCAAGAGACAGTTAACTATGGCTACACCTTC.

This sequence joins TRBV7-2 and TRBJ1-2, with D possibly being TRBD1 (5 bases). Trimming shortened V by 5 bases and J by 10 bases, and 20 bases separated the two germline ends. CDR3 length: 14 residues. CDR1 SGHTA and CDR2 FQGNSA come from the germline V gene. The CDR3 DNA reads TGTGCCAGCAGCCTACCCCTCGGGGGTGTGGACTACACCTTC. Translation: CASSLPLGGVDYTF.

The genes are TRBV10-2 and TRBJ2-5; D may be TRBD2 (6 bases). V lost 0 bases and J lost 5, with 16 bases in between. CDR1 WSHSY and CDR2 SAAADI come from the germline V gene. CDR3 length: 16 amino acids. The CDR3 sequence: CASSESILASWETQYF. The CDR3 DNA follows: TGCGCCAGCAGTGAGTCGATCCTAGCGAGTTGGGAGACCCAGTACTTC.

V usage is TRBV9 and J usage is TRBJ2-7, with TRBD2 as a possible D gene (6 bases). The CDR3 runs 15 residues. Germline CDR1 and CDR2: SGDLS and YYNGEE. V shed 0 bases and J shed 5 bases, with 15 bases lying between them. As DNA, the CDR3 is TGTGCCAGCAGCGTAGGGAGGGAGTATCGCCACGAGCAGTACTTC. Its translation: CASSVGREYRHEQYF. Supplemented by reference TRBV9 and TRBJ2-7, the full variable domain reads DSGVTQTPKHLITATGQRVTLRCSPRSGDLSVYWYQQSLDQGLQFLIQYYNGEERAKGNILERFSAQQFPDLHSELNLSSLELGDSALYFCASSVGREYRHEQYFGPGTRLTVT.

The chain uses TRBV29-1 and TRBJ2-5, with 10 bases lining up with TRBD1. This CDR3 has 12 residues. V was clipped by 6 bases and J by 3 bases; unmatched bases: 1. Germline V gene lookup returns CDR1 SQVTM and CDR2 ANQGSEA. The CDR3 nucleotides are TGCAGCGTAGGACAGGGGGAAGAGACCCAGTACTTC. This gives the protein CSVGQGEETQYF.

The V and J genes are TRBV10-3 and TRBJ2-7, with TRBD1 matching over 7 bases. The length of the CDR3 is 15 residues. The ends lost 5 bases at V and 2 bases at J; junction bases unmatched: 9. The germline gives CDR1 ENHRY, CDR2 SYGVKD. In DNA, the CDR3 is TGTGCCATCAGTCAGCCCGGGACAGCCCCCTACGAGCAGTACTTC. Translating gives CAISQPGTAPYEQYF.

This chain joins TRBV7-8 and TRBJ2-7; no clear D gene. CDR1 is SGHVS, CDR2 FQNEAQ, per germline. The CDR3 is 14 residues long. Trimming shortened V by 3 bases and J by 2 bases, and 11 bases separated the two germline ends. This CDR3 reads CASSLRVGPYEQYF. As DNA, the CDR3 is TGTGCCAGCAGCTTGAGAGTGGGCCCCTACGAGCAGTACTTC. The full variable domain, its missing parts supplied by reference TRBV7-8 and TRBJ2-7, is GAGVSQSPRYKVAKRGQDVALRCDPISGHVSLFWYQQALGQGPEFLTYFQNEAQLDKSGLPSDRFFAERPEGSVSTLKIQRTQQEDSAVYLCASSLRVGPYEQYFGPGTRLTVT.

The chain carries TRBV7-9 and TRBJ2-4; tentatively, D is TRBD2 (6 bases). The CDR3 has 12 residues. Trimming stripped 0 bases from V and 12 bases from J, with 9 bases between. Germline V lookup: CDR1 SEHNR, CDR2 FQNEAQ (reference sequence). The CDR3 loop reads CASSLAAGDQYF. The DNA for the CDR3 is TGTGCCAGCAGCTTAGCAGCGGGCGATCAGTACTTC.

This chain uses TRBV11-2 with TRBJ2-7; D ambiguous. The V gene lost 3 bases and the J gene lost 9 bases, with 15 bases spanning the gap. Germline V lookup: CDR1 SGHAT, CDR2 FQNNGV. This CDR3 spans 13 amino acids. CDR3 residues: CASSLDSGLGQYF. The DNA of the CDR3 is TGTGCCAGCAGCTTGGATTCAGGTTTGGGGCAGTACTTC.

This sequence joins TRBV21-1 and TRBJ1-4. TRBV21-1 is reported as a pseudogene. The CDR3 is 13 residues long. CDR3 amino acids: CARTRGNNEKLFF. The CDR3, as DNA: TGTGCCAGGACCAGAGGGAATAATGAAAAACTGTTTTTT.

CDR3 in amino acids: CASSLRQGHRPNQPQHF. The CDR3 region has the DNA TGTGCCAGCAGTTTACGACAGGGCCACAGACCAAATCAGCCCCAGCATTTT. The chain has TRBV28 and TRBJ1-5; 7 bases are a match to TRBD1. The length of the CDR3 is 17 residues. Germline V gene lookup returns CDR1 MDHEN and CDR2 SYDVKM. The V and J ends lost 2 bases and 4 bases, in that order; junction bases with no gene match: 11.

The J gene is TRBJ1-2, the V gene TRBV7-2, with D possibly TRBD1 on 5 matching bases. V was cut by 5 bases and J by 2 bases, with 18 bases left in between. The CDR3 is 16 residues long. Germline V gene sequence: CDR1 SGHTA, CDR2 FQGNSA. CDR3 sequence reads: CASSRPPSDRNYGYTF. In DNA form, the CDR3 reads TGTGCCAGCAGCCGACCGCCTTCCGACAGAAACTATGGCTACACCTTC.

The V and J genes are TRBV5-4 and TRBJ2-3, with 8 bases lining up with TRBD2. Germline-derived CDR1 and CDR2 are SGHNT and YYREEE (reference sequence). The CDR3 runs 17 residues. J was trimmed by 4 bases and V by 4 bases; bases with no gene match: 14. As DNA, the CDR3 is TGTGCCAGCAGCCCGGAGTTGTTAGCGGGATACGCAGATACGCAGTATTTT. Protein product: CASSPELLAGYADTQYF.

There are a few counts of this clone. The chain joins TRBV6-1 to TRBJ1-6; D call uncertain. This CDR3 is 12 amino acids long. CDR1 is MNHNS, CDR2 SASEGT, per germline. The germline V and J ends were trimmed by 4 bases and 7 bases, with 5 bases remaining between them. The CDR3 DNA follows: TGTGCCAGCAGTGGTCCGAATTCACCCCTCCACTTT. Translated, it gives CASSGPNSPLHF.